This T cell receptor (beta chain) was retrieved from a study of T cells expressing NK-cell markers. About the study: The TCR beta repertoires originated in sorted CD3+CD56+NKG2C+, CD3+CD56+NKG2C- and CD3+CD56-NKG2C+ T cells. General study findings and limits: Specificity for HCMV among expanded NKG2C+ T cell clones was not established.

For each CDR3 protein, TCRdb gives one entry from its re-call of the 5' RACE reads, without DNA. This sample carries 550,000 to 600,000 distinct CDR3 sequences, with around 4% going to the ten biggest clones. A remark on this clonotype: Its antigen is as yet unknown.

Germline V gene data show CDR1 as SGHRS and CDR2 as YFSETQ. The CDR3 totals 15 residues. The receptor was derived from a man aged 18 to 30 in good health. Input material: blood T cells: a sorted CD56 or NKG2C T cell subset, CD4+ or CD8+ T cells, or bulk PBMC T cells (not recorded which). The chain couples TRBV5-1 to TRBJ1-1. The CDR3 loop is CASSVETVVQAEAFF.